The present T cell receptor beta chain was sequenced within a study of T cells after yellow fever vaccination. Regarding the study as a whole: A small proportion of clonotypes was detected in both the CD4 and CD8 compartments.

Of note for this clonotype: Its antigen is not identified.

TCRdb passed the 5' RACE reads through MiXCR, listing each CDR3 protein once. The sample yields some 340,000 distinct CDR3 sequences, roughly 4.3% seen once. The sample in question was PBMCs, obtained 5 days after the yellow fever booster vaccination. The TCR was taken from a man aged 18 to 30 who received the YFV17D yellow fever vaccine.

CDR3: CSAPGGGVYEQYV. The DNA for the CDR3 is TGCAGCGCCCCTGGGGGGGGGGTCTACGAGCAGTACGTC. The genes are TRBV29-1 and TRBJ2-7, with TRBD2 matching over 7 bases. The CDR3 has 13 residues. The ends lost 7 bases at V and 3 bases at J; junction bases unmatched: 9. CDR1 is SQVTM, CDR2 ANQGSEA, per germline.